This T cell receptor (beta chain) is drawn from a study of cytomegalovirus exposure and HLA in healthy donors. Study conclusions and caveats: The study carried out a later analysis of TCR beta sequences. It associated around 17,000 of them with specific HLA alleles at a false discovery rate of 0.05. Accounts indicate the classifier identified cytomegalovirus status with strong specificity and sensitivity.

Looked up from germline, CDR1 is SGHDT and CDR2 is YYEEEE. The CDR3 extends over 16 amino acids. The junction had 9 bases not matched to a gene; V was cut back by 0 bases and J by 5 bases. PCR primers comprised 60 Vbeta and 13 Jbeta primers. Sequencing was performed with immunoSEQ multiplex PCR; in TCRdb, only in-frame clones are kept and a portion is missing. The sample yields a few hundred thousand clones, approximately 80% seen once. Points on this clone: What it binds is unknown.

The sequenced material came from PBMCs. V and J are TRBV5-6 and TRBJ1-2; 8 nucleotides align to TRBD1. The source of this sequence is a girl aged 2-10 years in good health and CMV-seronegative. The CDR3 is CASSLDLTGVAYGYTF. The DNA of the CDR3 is TGTGCCAGCAGCTTGGATTTGACAGGGGTAGCGTATGGCTACACCTTC.